Sequencing of this TCR beta chain was carried out in a study of preoperative IRX-2 immunotherapy in early breast cancer (dated by TCRdb to between 2018 and 2020). Library method: the immunoSEQ multiplex PCR assay. The source is immuneACCESS, and TCRdb retained only in-frame sequences with V and J called. Part of the clones is not carried over; for the studies checked, unresolved V genes explain less than half of this, and the remainder is unexplained. A total of 90,000 to 100,000 clones appear in this sample, roughly 88% of them only once. Jointly, the top ten make up roughly 2% of the sample. The germline V gene supplies CDR1 SGHRS and CDR2 YFSETQ. The cysteine opens and the phenylalanine closes a CDR3 of 15 amino acids. This entry keeps only the CDR3 DNA: 45 bases, framed from base 1. V was cut back by 0 bases and J by 0 bases, leaving a gap of 7 bases between them. What the treatment or condition label conveys for this sample: preoperative locoregional IRX-2 cytokine immunotherapy. The samples were obtained from a phase Ib study that tested preoperative, locoregional IRX-2 cytokine immunotherapy designed to prime immune responses. Patients with early-stage breast cancer who were given IRX-2 before surgery served as donors.

This clone came up once. Its antigen target is currently unknown. Per-nucleotide qualities are absent, and no much larger clonotype sits a single base away. The rearrangement joined TRBV5-1 to TRBJ1-3; no confident D gene assignment can be made. This clonotype was sampled from a human donor with breast cancer. The sample was tumor tissue, taken after IRX-2 immunotherapy. The encoded CDR3 is CASSLVPFSGNTIYF. The DNA sequence follows: TGCGCCAGCAGCTTGGTACCATTCTCTGGAAACACCATATATTTT.